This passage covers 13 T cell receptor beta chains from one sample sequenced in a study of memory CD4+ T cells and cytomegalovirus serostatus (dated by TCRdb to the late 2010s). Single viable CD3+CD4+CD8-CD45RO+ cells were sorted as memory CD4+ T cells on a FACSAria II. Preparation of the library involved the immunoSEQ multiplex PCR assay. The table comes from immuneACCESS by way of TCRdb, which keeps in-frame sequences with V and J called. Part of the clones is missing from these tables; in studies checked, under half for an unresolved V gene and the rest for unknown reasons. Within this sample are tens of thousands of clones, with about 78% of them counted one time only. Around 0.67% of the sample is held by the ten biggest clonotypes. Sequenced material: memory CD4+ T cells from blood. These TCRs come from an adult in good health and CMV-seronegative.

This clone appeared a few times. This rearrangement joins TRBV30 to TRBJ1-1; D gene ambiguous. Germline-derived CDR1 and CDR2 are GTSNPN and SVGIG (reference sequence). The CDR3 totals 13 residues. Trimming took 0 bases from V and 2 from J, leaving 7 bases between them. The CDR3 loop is CAWSVYYNTEAFF. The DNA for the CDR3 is TGTGCCTGGAGTGTCTACTACAACACTGAAGCTTTCTTT.

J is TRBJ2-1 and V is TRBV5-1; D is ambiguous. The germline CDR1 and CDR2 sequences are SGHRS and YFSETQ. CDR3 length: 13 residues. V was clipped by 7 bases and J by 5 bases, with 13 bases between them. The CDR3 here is CASRLTVNNEQFF. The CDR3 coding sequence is TGCGCCAGCCGCCTCACAGTGAACAATGAGCAGTTCTTC.

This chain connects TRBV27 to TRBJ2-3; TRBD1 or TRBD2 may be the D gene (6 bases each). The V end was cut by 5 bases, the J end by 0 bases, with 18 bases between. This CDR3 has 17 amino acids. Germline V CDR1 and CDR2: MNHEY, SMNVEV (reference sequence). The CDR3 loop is CASSPLGGLRSTDTQYF. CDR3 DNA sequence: TGTGCCAGCAGTCCTCTCGGGGGCCTACGGAGCACAGATACGCAGTATTTT.

The chain's CDR3 is CASSQETTASGELFF. The CDR3 DNA reads as TGTGCCAGCAGCCAAGAGACCACGGCCTCCGGGGAGCTGTTTTTT. V and J are TRBV4-2 and TRBJ2-2; D ambiguous. V lost 0 bases to trimming and J lost 6 bases, with 11 bases between them. In germline, CDR1 is LGHNA, CDR2 YNFKEQ. This CDR3 is built from 15 residues.

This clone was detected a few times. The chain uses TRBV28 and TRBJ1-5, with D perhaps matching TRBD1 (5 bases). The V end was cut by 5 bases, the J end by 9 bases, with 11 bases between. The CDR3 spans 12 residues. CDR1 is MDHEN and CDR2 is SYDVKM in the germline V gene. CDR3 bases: TGTGCCAGCAGTGGGGGGTCGGGGCCCCAGCATTTT. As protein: CASSGGSGPQHF.

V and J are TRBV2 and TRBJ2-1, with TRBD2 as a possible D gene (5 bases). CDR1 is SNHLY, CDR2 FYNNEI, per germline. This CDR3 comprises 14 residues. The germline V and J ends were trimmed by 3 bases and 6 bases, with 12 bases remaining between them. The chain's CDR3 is CASSERLAVNEQFF. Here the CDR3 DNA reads TGTGCCAGCAGTGAGCGGCTAGCCGTCAATGAGCAGTTCTTC.

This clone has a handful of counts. CDR3 region: CASSLSTVVSNTEAFF. Written as DNA, the CDR3 is TGTGCCAGCAGCTTAAGTACAGTTGTTTCGAACACTGAAGCTTTCTTT. V usage is TRBV13 and J usage is TRBJ1-1, with D unresolved. This CDR3 has 16 residues. V gave up 2 bases and J gave up 1 base, with 14 bases separating them. In germline, CDR1 is PRHDT, CDR2 FYEKMQ (reference sequence). Combining the CDR3 with reference TRBV13 and TRBJ1-1 gives the whole variable domain AAGVIQSPRHLIKEKRETATLKCYPIPRHDTVYWYQQGPGQDPQFLISFYEKMQSDKGSIPDRFSAQQFSDYHSELNMSSLELGDSALYFCASSLSTVVSNTEAFFGQGTRLTVV.

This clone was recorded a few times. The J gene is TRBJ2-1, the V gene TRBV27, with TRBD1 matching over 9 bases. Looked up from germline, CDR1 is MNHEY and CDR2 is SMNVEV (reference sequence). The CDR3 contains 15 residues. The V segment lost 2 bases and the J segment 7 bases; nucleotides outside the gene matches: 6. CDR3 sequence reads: CASSLKGQGWNEQFF. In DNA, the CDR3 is TGTGCCAGCAGTTTAAAAGGACAGGGGTGGAATGAGCAGTTCTTC.

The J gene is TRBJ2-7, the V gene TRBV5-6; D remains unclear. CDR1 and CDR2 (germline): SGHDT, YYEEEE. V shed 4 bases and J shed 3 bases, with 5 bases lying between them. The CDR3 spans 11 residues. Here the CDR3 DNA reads TGTGCCAGCAGCCTGGGCTACGAGCAGTACTTC. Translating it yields CASSLGYEQYF.

The CDR3 DNA is TGTGCCAGCAGGCTACACGGGACTAGCGGCCCCTCAGGGGGCCAGTACTTC. As protein: CASRLHGTSGPSGGQYF. V gene TRBV28 combines with J gene TRBJ2-5; 11 bases fit TRBD2. CDR3 length equals 17 residues. CDR1 and CDR2 from the germline V gene are MDHEN and SYDVKM. The V and J ends lost 6 bases and 10 bases, in that order; junction bases with no gene match: 19.

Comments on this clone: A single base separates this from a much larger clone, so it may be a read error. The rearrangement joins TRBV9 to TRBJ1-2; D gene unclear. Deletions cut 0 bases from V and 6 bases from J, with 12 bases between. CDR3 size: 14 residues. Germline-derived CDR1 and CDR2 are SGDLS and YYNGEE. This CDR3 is CASSVAARGDGYTF. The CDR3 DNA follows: TGTGCCAGCAGCGTAGCAGCACGGGGAGATGGCTACACCTTC. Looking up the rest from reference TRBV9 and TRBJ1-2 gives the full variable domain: DSGVTQTPKHLITATGQRVTLRCSPRSGDLSVYWYQQSLDQGLQFLIQYYNGEERAKGNILERFSAQQFPDLHSELNLSSLELGDSALYFCASSVAARGDGYTFGSGTRLTVV.

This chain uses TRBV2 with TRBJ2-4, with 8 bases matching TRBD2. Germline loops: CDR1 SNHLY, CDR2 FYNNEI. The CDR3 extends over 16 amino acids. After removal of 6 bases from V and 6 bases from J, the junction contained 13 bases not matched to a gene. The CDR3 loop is CASSLTQGSGGNIQYF. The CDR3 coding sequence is TGTGCCAGCAGCCTGACCCAGGGGAGCGGGGGAAACATTCAGTACTTC. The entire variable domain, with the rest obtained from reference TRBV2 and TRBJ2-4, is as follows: EPEVTQTPSHQVTQMGQEVILRCVPISNHLYFYWYRQILGQKVEFLVSFYNNEISEKSEIFDDQFSVERPDGSNFTLKIRSTKLEDSAMYFCASSLTQGSGGNIQYFGAGTRLSVL.

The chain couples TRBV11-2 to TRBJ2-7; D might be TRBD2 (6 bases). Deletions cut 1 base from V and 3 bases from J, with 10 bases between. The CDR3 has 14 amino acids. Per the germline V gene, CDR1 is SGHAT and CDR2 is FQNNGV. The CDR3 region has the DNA TGTGCCAGCAGCTTAGGGACTATTTACTACGAGCAGTACTTC. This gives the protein CASSLGTIYYEQYF.